Included here is one T cell receptor (beta chain) sequence, with context. The antigen remains undetermined. The record originates from a study of OX40 agonist ivuxolimab in advanced cancers. Study details: Averaging about 60 years in age, with a range of about 23 to 85, the cohort was around 85% male. Three dose-escalation patients had partial responses: one with hepatocellular carcinoma and two with cutaneous melanoma. Study outcomes and limitations: More expanded clones were seen, on average, in CD8+ T cells than in CD4+.

Method: immunoSEQ multiplex PCR; TCRdb's copy keeps in-frame clones and lacks some. The sample contains 45,000 to 50,000 clones, about nine tenths of which appear only once. This CDR3 contains 16 residues. V was shortened by 4 bases and J by 5 bases, with 20 bases between the two germline ends. Germline V gene lookup returns CDR1 MNHEY and CDR2 SVGAGI. The starting material was CD4+ or CD8+ T cells sorted from blood, obtained in a trial of the OX40 agonist ivuxolimab. The source is an adult with an advanced solid tumor such as melanoma, head and neck, liver or kidney cancer. The chain combines TRBV6-5 with TRBJ1-2; D might be TRBD1 (5 bases). Here the CDR3 DNA reads TGTGCCAGCAGTTCCGGGACGAAATTCATTAAGTATGGCTACACCTTC. This sequence encodes CASSSGTKFIKYGYTF.